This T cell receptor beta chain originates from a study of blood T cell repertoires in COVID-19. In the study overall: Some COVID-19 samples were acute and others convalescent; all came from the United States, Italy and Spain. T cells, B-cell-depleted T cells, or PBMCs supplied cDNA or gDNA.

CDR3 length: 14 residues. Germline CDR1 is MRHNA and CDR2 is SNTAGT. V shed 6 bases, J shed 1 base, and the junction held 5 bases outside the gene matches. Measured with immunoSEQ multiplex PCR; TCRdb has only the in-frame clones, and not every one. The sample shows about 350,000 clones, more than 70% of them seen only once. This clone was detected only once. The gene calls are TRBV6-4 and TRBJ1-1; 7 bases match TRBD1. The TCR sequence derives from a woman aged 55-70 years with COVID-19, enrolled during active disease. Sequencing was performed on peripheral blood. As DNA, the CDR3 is TGTGCCAGCAGCGCGACAGGGAAGAACACTGAAGCTTTCTTT. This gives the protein CASSATGKNTEAFF.